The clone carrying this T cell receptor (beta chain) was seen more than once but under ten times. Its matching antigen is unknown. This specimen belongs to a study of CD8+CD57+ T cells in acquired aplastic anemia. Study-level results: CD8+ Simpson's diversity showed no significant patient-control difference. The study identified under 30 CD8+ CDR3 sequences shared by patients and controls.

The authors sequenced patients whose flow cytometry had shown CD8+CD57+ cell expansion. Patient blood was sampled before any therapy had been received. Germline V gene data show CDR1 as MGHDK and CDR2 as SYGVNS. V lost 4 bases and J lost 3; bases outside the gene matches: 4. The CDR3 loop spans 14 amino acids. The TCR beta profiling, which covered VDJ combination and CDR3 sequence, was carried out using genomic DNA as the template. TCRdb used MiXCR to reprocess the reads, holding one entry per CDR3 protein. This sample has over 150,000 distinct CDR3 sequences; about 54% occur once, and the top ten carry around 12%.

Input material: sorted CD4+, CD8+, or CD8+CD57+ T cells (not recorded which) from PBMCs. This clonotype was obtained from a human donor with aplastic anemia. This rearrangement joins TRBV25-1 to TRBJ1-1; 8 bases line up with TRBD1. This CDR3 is CASSGPTGDTEAFF. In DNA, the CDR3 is TGTGCCAGCAGTGGCCCGACAGGGGACACTGAAGCTTTCTTT.